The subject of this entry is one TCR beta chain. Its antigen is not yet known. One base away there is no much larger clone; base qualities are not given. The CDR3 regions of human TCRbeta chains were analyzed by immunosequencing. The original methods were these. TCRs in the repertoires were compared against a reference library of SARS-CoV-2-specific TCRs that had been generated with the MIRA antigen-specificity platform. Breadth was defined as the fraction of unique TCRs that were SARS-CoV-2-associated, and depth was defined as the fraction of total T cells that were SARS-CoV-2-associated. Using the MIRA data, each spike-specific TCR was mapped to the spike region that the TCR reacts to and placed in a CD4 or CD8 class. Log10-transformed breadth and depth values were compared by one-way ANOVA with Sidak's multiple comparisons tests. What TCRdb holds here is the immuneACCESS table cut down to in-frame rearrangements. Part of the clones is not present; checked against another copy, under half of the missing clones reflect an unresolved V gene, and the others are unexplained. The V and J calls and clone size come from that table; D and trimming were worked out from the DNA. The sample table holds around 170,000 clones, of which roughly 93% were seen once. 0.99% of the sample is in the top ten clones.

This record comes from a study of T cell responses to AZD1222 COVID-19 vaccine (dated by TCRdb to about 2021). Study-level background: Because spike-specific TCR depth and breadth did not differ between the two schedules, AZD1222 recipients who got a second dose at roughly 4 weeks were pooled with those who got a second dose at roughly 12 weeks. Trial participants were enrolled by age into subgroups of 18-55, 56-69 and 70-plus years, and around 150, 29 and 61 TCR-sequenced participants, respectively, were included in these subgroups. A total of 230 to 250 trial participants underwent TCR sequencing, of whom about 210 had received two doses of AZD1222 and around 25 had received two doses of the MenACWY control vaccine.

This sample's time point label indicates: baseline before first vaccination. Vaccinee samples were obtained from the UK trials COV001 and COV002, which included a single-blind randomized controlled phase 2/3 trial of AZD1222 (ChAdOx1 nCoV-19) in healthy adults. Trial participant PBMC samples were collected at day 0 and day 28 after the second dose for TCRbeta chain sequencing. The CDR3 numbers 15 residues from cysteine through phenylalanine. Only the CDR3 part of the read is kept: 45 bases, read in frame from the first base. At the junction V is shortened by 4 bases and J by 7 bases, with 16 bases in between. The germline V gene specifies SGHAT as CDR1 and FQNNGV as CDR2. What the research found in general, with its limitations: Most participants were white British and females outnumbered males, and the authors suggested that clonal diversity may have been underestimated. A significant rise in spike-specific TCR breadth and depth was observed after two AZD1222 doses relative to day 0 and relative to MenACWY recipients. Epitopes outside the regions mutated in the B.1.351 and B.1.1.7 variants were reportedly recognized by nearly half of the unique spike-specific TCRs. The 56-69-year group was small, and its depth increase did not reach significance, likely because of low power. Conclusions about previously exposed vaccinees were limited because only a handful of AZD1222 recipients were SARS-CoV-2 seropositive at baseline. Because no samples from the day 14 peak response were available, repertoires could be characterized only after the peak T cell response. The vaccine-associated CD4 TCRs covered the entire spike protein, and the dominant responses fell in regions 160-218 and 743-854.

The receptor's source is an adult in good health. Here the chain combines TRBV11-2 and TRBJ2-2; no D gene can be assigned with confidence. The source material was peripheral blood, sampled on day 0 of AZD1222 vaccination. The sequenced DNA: TGTGCCAGCAGCTCAGGCCTTTCCACGGGCGGGGAGCTGTTTTTT. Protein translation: CASSSGLSTGGELFF.